The subject of this entry is one T cell receptor (beta chain). Each sample's input was about 270 ng genomic DNA, some 34,000 genome equivalents. This sample is drawn from a study of T cell clusters in autoimmune cytopenias. CDR1 is SGHTA and CDR2 is FQGNSA in the germline V gene. The CDR3 has 13 amino acids. One tube held mixed TRB-A and TRB-B primer pools for touch-down PCR. TCRdb reprocessed the multiplex PCR reads, keeping one entry per CDR3 protein, no DNA. The sample spans about 8,100 distinct CDR3 sequences; the ten largest clones claim around 5.5%. The sample consisted of peripheral blood. The chain uses TRBV7-2 and TRBJ2-1; TCRdb selects TRBD1, and the lack of DNA leaves this call unchecked. The sequence derives from a human donor with an autoimmune cytopenia or autoimmune hepatitis (not recorded which). CDR3: CASSLKGANEQFF.